The subject of this entry is one T cell receptor (beta chain). Its antigen remains unidentified. These data originate in a study of T cells in Graves' hyperthyroidism and ophthalmopathy. Study-wide findings and caveats: In validation, the model predicted ophthalmopathy. These predictions came a median roughly six months before onset.

Trimming pared 4 bases from V and 12 bases from J, leaving 10 bases between. The CDR3 runs 11 residues. This sample holds PBMCs from approximately 9 ml fresh peripheral blood. Regions amplified from RNA transcripts were the TCR beta CDR3 regions. Carried out on the TCR CDR3, a first-round RT-PCR used the HTBI primer set. TCRdb redid the calling of the multiplex PCR reads with MiXCR, one entry per CDR3 protein. The sample yields about 400,000 distinct CDR3 sequences, around 14% seen once. V and J are TRBV12-3 or TRBV12-4 and TRBJ2-1, with a possible D match to TRBD2 (6 bases). The sample consisted of blood. This TCR was sampled from a woman aged 18-35 years with Graves' hyperthyroidism. The CDR3 reads CASSSPEGQFF. CDR3 in DNA: TGTGCCAGCAGTTCCCCGGAGGGGCAGTTCTTC.